These 19 T cell receptor beta chains were all obtained from the same sample, sequenced in a study of blood T cell repertoires in COVID-19 (TCRdb year 2020). Library preparation was by the immunoSEQ multiplex PCR assay. Imported from immuneACCESS, the table was reduced by TCRdb to in-frame sequences with V and J called. These copies leave out some clones; in studies compared against another copy, an unresolved V gene accounts for under half, and the cause of the remainder is not known. This sample holds 40,000 to 55,000 clones; about 89% were observed only once. The ten largest make up under 2.5% of the sample. Specimen: peripheral blood. These receptors all come from a human donor in a cohort sampled during active COVID-19.

The chain employs TRBV5-4 and TRBJ2-5; D may be TRBD1 (6 bases). The V end was cut by 0 bases, the J end by 1 base, with 13 bases between. The CDR3 has 16 residues. Germline assignment: CDR1 SGHNT and CDR2 YYREEE (reference sequence). CDR3 DNA: TGTGCCAGCAGCTTGGCCGTGGGACATGCCCAAGAGACCCAGTACTTC. This codes for CASSLAVGHAQETQYF.

The table lists this clone with a count of one. The rearrangement joins TRBV5-4 to TRBJ2-1, with a possible D match to TRBD1 (5 bases). CDR1 is SGHNT, CDR2 YYREEE, per germline (reference sequence). This CDR3 comprises 15 residues. V was trimmed by 0 bases and J by 3 bases, leaving 10 bases between them. The CDR3 DNA reads TGTGCCAGCAGCTTGGCCCTACAGGACTACAATGAGCAGTTCTTC. This sequence encodes CASSLALQDYNEQFF. Variable domain in full (rest from reference TRBV5-4 and TRBJ2-1): ETGVTQSPTHLIKTRGQQVTLRCSSQSGHNTVSWYQQALGQGPQFIFQYYREEENGRGNFPPRFSGLQFPNYSSELNVNALELDDSALYLCASSLALQDYNEQFFGPGTRLTVL.

The gene calls are TRBV19 and TRBJ1-5; 8 bases match TRBD1. CDR1 and CDR2 from the germline V gene are LNHDA and SQIVND (reference sequence). V lost 6 bases to trimming and J lost 0 bases; unmatched junction nucleotides: 10. The CDR3 runs to 17 residues. The DNA of the CDR3 is TGTGCCAGTAGGAACATCCGGACAGGGAATAGCAATCAGCCCCAGCATTTT. It codes for CASRNIRTGNSNQPQHF. The variable domain in full, with the rest retrieved from reference TRBV19 and TRBJ1-5, is DGGITQSPKYLFRKEGQNVTLSCEQNLNHDAMYWYRQDPGQGLRLIYYSQIVNDFQKGDIAEGYSVSREKKESFPLTVTSAQKNPTAFYLCASRNIRTGNSNQPQHFGDGTRLSIL.

The rearrangement links TRBV27 to TRBJ1-5, with 10 bases that match TRBD1. Trimming at V came to 5 bases and at J to 2 bases, leaving 9 bases not matched to a gene. This CDR3 contains 17 residues. Looked up from germline, CDR1 is MNHEY and CDR2 is SMNVEV (reference sequence). This CDR3 reads CASSPFGTGAGNQPQHF. Here the CDR3 DNA reads TGTGCCAGCAGTCCGTTCGGGACAGGGGCTGGCAATCAGCCCCAGCATTTT.

The rearrangement uses TRBV28 and TRBJ2-2; maybe TRBD2 (6 bases). The V end lost 5 bases, the J end lost 6 bases, and 22 bases lay between the germline ends. The CDR3 length is 17 residues. Germline loops: CDR1 MDHEN, CDR2 SYDVKM. In DNA, the CDR3 is TGTGCCAGCAGTCCGTACGGACTATTACAGGACCCCGGGGAGCTGTTTTTT. This translates into CASSPYGLLQDPGELFF. Drawing the rest from reference TRBV28 and TRBJ2-2, the complete variable domain is DVKVTQSSRYLVKRTGEKVFLECVQDMDHENMFWYRQDPGLGLRLIYFSYDVKMKEKGDIPEGYSVSREKKERFSLILESASTNQTSMYLCASSPYGLLQDPGELFFGEGSRLTVL.

This chain joins TRBV11-2 and TRBJ2-1; a possible D gene is TRBD2 (6 bases). CDR1 SGHAT and CDR2 FQNNGV come from the germline V gene. The length of the CDR3 is 15 residues. V was shortened by 0 bases and J by 7 bases, with 13 bases between the two germline ends. CDR3 DNA: TGTGCCAGCAGCTTAGAACCGGGAGCGGGTAATGAGCAGTTCTTC. Translation: CASSLEPGAGNEQFF.

V and J are TRBV9 and TRBJ2-1, with 7 bases aligning to TRBD2. This CDR3 contains 16 residues. Germline values: CDR1 SGDLS, CDR2 YYNGEE. V trimming: 1 base; J trimming: 5 bases; junction bases outside the gene matches: 9. The CDR3: CASSVWGGSLNNEQFF. CDR3 coding DNA: TGTGCCAGCAGCGTATGGGGCGGGAGCCTAAACAATGAGCAGTTCTTC.

The V gene is TRBV7-2, the J gene TRBJ2-2; D gene ambiguous. Trimming shortened V by 5 bases and J by 4 bases, and 20 bases separated the two germline ends. The germline gives CDR1 SGHTA, CDR2 FQGNSA. The CDR3 runs to 17 residues. The CDR3 region has the DNA TGTGCCAGCAGCCCGGAGCCCTTAGCAGTCGTCACCGGGGAGCTGTTTTTT. Residues: CASSPEPLAVVTGELFF.

The chain employs TRBV2 and TRBJ2-7, with 15 bases that match TRBD2. Germline CDR1 SNHLY, CDR2 FYNNEI. J was trimmed by 1 base and V by 1 base; bases with no gene match: 2. The CDR3 has 17 residues. The CDR3 nucleotides read TGTGCCAGCAGTGAAGTCGGACTAGCGGGAGGGTCCTACGAGCAGTACTTC. Residues: CASSEVGLAGGSYEQYF.

V gene TRBV28 combines with J gene TRBJ2-5; 12 bases map to TRBD2. This CDR3 contains 20 residues. CDR1 MDHEN and CDR2 SYDVKM come from the germline V gene. The V segment lost 8 bases and the J segment 5 bases; nucleotides outside the gene matches: 24. The CDR3 loop is CASGLLQGTWTSGMTETQYF. The DNA of the CDR3 is TGTGCCAGCGGACTACTACAGGGAACCTGGACTAGCGGGATGACGGAGACCCAGTACTTC.

The chain uses TRBV12-3 or TRBV12-4 and TRBJ2-3, with a weak D call TRBD2 (5 bases). This CDR3 spans 12 amino acids. Trimming shortened V by 3 bases and J by 6 bases, and 7 bases separated the two germline ends. Here the CDR3 reads CASSFGLDTQYF. The CDR3 nucleotides read TGTGCCAGCAGTTTCGGACTTGATACGCAGTATTTT.

The chain has TRBV18 and TRBJ1-1; no reliable D call. CDR1 and CDR2 (germline): KGHSH, LQKENI. V lost 3 bases and J lost 1, with 15 bases in between. The CDR3 has 16 residues. The CDR3 loop reads CASSPGVMARNTEAFF. The CDR3 DNA sequence: TGTGCCAGCTCACCTGGAGTAATGGCCAGGAACACTGAAGCTTTCTTT.

CDR3 nucleotide sequence: TGTGCCAGCAGCCCCCGACGAGACAGCCACACTGAAGCTTTCTTT. Its translation is CASSPRRDSHTEAFF. The chain joins TRBV7-2 to TRBJ1-1, with D possibly matching TRBD1 (5 bases). Germline CDR1 reads SGHTA; CDR2 reads FQGNSA. V lost 5 bases to trimming and J lost 3 bases, with 16 bases between them. The CDR3 covers 15 residues.

The chain is built from TRBV14 and TRBJ1-1, with 8 positions matching TRBD1. The CDR3 extends over 16 amino acids. V shed 3 bases and J 3 bases; nucleotides not matched to a gene: 9. Germline assignment: CDR1 SGHDN and CDR2 FVKESK. CDR3 sequence reads: CASSQSGGFWDTEAFF. As DNA, the CDR3 is TGTGCCAGCAGCCAGTCAGGGGGCTTTTGGGACACTGAAGCTTTCTTT.

This chain uses TRBV10-3 with TRBJ2-5, with TRBD1 as a possible D gene (5 bases). V was trimmed by 3 bases and J by 5 bases, leaving 10 bases between them. Germline assignment: CDR1 ENHRY and CDR2 SYGVKD. The CDR3 has 13 residues. The CDR3 DNA is TGTGCCATCAGTGACTCAGGGCGGGAGACCCAGTACTTC. Protein sequence: CAISDSGRETQYF.

V is TRBV9 and J is TRBJ2-2; D might be TRBD1 (6 bases). V lost 0 bases, J lost 0 bases, and 9 bases lay in between. The CDR3 is 16 residues long. The germline V gene encodes CDR1 SGDLS and CDR2 YYNGEE. Written as DNA, the CDR3 is TGTGCCAGCAGCGTAGTCAAGGGGGCGAACACCGGGGAGCTGTTTTTT. Its protein is CASSVVKGANTGELFF.

The CDR3 bases are TGTGCCAGCAGTTTAGGAGGGTACGAGCAGTACTTC. This translates into CASSLGGYEQYF. The chain joins TRBV28 to TRBJ2-7, with a tentative D call TRBD2 (6 bases). The CDR3 covers 12 residues. V lost 2 bases, J lost 4 bases, and 6 bases lay in between. Germline V CDR1 and CDR2: MDHEN, SYDVKM. The full variable domain, with the rest looked up from reference TRBV28 and TRBJ2-7, is DVKVTQSSRYLVKRTGEKVFLECVQDMDHENMFWYRQDPGLGLRLIYFSYDVKMKEKGDIPEGYSVSREKKERFSLILESASTNQTSMYLCASSLGGYEQYFGPGTRLTVT.

The V call is TRBV7-2, the J call TRBJ2-7, with 7 positions matching TRBD1. V was clipped by 3 bases and J by 6 bases; unmatched bases: 2. CDR1 is SGHTA and CDR2 is FQGNSA in the germline V gene. This CDR3 has 12 amino acids. The chain's CDR3 is CASSFRQGEQYF. CDR3 nucleotide sequence: TGTGCCAGCAGCTTCCGACAGGGCGAGCAGTACTTC.

This chain connects TRBV7-2 to TRBJ1-1; perhaps TRBD1 as D (6 bases). V dropped 3 bases and J dropped 2 bases, with 7 bases sitting between them. The CDR3 extends over 13 amino acids. CDR1 SGHTA and CDR2 FQGNSA come from the germline V gene. The CDR3 coding sequence is TGTGCCAGCAGCTTGGGGGCCAACACTGAAGCTTTCTTT. This sequence encodes CASSLGANTEAFF.